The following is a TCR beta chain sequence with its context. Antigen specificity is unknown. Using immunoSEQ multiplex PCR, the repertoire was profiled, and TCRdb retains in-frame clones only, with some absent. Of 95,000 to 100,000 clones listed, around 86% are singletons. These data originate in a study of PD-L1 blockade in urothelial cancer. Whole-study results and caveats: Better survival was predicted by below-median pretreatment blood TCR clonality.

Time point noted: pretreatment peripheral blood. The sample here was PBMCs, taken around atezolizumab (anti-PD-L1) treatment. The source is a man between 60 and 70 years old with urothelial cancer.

The CDR3 sequence is CASGDRAYSNQPQHF. The CDR3 nucleotides read TGTGCCAGCGGGGACAGGGCGTATAGCAATCAGCCCCAGCATTTT. The genes are TRBV6-1 and TRBJ1-5, with 9 bases lining up with TRBD1. Germline CDR1 is MNHNS and CDR2 is SASEGT. The length of the CDR3 is 15 residues. V shed 8 bases and J 0 bases; nucleotides not matched to a gene: 5.